Listed here are 7 T cell receptor beta chains from one sample, sequenced in a study of a mutant IDH1 vaccine in newly diagnosed glioma (dated by TCRdb to the early 2020s). The label giving this sample's time point can be read as: week 35, safety follow-up. Each vaccine dose was 300 ug of a 20-mer mutant IDH1 peptide in Montanide, given subcutaneously with topical imiquimod. Receptor amplification or capture employed the immunoSEQ multiplex PCR assay. In its TCRdb copy, this immuneACCESS table keeps in-frame sequences only and misses some clones. Where compared with another copy, unresolved V genes explain less than half of these, and the others have no known cause. The sample table contains around 29,000 clones; only one count was recorded for about 70% of them. Clones ranked in the top ten supply 6.5% to 9.5% of the sample. Their target antigens are unknown. Sequences were derived from PBMCs, sampled from a glioma patient whose treatment included an IDH1 peptide vaccine. The receptors here all came from a man aged 50 to 60 with glioma.

This chain connects TRBV5-1 to TRBJ1-2; weak D call: TRBD1 (5 bases). This CDR3 spans 15 amino acids. The ends were cut back, 1 base at V and 2 bases at J, with 12 bases in the middle. The germline CDR1 and CDR2 sequences are SGHRS and YFSETQ. This CDR3 is CASSLSRDGNYGYTF. The CDR3 bases are TGCGCCAGCAGCTTGAGCCGGGACGGAAACTATGGCTACACCTTC.

The chain recombines TRBV7-2 with TRBJ2-1, with D hard to call. The ends were cut back, 1 base at V and 9 bases at J, with 7 bases in the middle. The germline V gene has CDR1 SGHTA and CDR2 FQGNSA. The CDR3 length is 12 residues. CDR3 region: CASSLVMAEQFF. The CDR3 DNA reads TGTGCCAGCAGCTTAGTTATGGCTGAGCAGTTCTTC.

V is TRBV7-2 and J is TRBJ2-3; D not resolved. In germline, CDR1 is SGHTA, CDR2 FQGNSA. There are 16 residues in the CDR3. V gave up 5 bases and J gave up 2 bases, with 17 bases separating them. The CDR3 DNA is TGTGCCAGCAGCCCCCGAGTCCGTGGGAACACAGATACGCAGTATTTT. Its protein product is CASSPRVRGNTDTQYF.

V gene TRBV5-6 combines with J gene TRBJ2-5; D gene uncertain. V was clipped by 1 base and J by 0 bases, with 10 bases between them. The CDR3 extends over 15 amino acids. Germline CDR1 is SGHDT and CDR2 is YYEEEE. The CDR3: CASSLNSGYQETQYF. Written as DNA, the CDR3 is TGTGCCAGCAGCTTGAACTCCGGGTACCAAGAGACCCAGTACTTC.

This clone was recorded a few times. This sequence joins TRBV19 and TRBJ2-5; D call uncertain. V lost 7 bases and J 4 bases, leaving 19 bases between the germline ends. Germline V gene lookup returns CDR1 LNHDA and CDR2 SQIVND (reference sequence). The CDR3 loop spans 15 amino acids. CDR3 DNA: TGTGCCAGTACCTGGAGCTCATCCGTTGGAGAGACCCAGTACTTC. Encoded protein: CASTWSSSVGETQYF.

The V gene is TRBV2, the J gene TRBJ2-7; 11 bases fit TRBD1. CDR3 length: 13 residues. Germline V gene data show CDR1 as SNHLY and CDR2 as FYNNEI. V shed 8 bases, J shed 6 bases, and the junction held 6 bases outside the gene matches. The CDR3 coding sequence is TGTGCCAGCTCAGGACAGGGGGCGGGCGAGCAGTACTTC. Translating it yields CASSGQGAGEQYF. The full variable domain, its missing parts supplied by reference TRBV2 and TRBJ2-7, is EPEVTQTPSHQVTQMGQEVILRCVPISNHLYFYWYRQILGQKVEFLVSFYNNEISEKSEIFDDQFSVERPDGSNFTLKIRSTKLEDSAMYFCASSGQGAGEQYFGPGTRLTVT.

This chain uses TRBV5-8 with TRBJ2-7; D not certain. Trimming removed 4 bases at V and 4 bases at J, with 3 bases between. The CDR3 is 10 residues long. Germline V gene sequence: CDR1 SGHTS, CDR2 YDEGEE. CDR3: CASSVYEQYF. CDR3 sequence (DNA): TGTGCCAGCAGCGTATACGAGCAGTACTTC. The full variable domain, in which reference TRBV5-8 and TRBJ2-7 provide the parts outside the CDR3, is EAGVTQSPTHLIKTRGQQATLRCSPISGHTSVYWYQQALGLGLQFLLWYDEGEERNRGNFPPRFSGRQFPNYSSELNVNALELEDSALYLCASSVYEQYFGPGTRLTVT.